Listed below are T cell receptor beta chains from one sample, sequenced in a study of beta chain features in type 1 diabetes. Method: immunoSEQ multiplex PCR; TCRdb's copy keeps in-frame clones and lacks some. The sample carries hundreds of thousands of clones, roughly 30% recorded once. Sequencing was done on a sample of naive CD4+ T cells from blood. These TCRs come from a man in his late teens or twenties in good health. Each CDR3 is given with its conserved first and last residue. A D gene is named only where the DNA matches it firmly. Clone size is given for some rows only: seen once, a few or many times, or a class if the clone is expanded.

CDR3 DNA	CDR3 protein	V gene	clone size	D gene	J gene
TGTGCCAGCAGCCCCAACAGGGGGCCCAACGTCGAGCAGTACTTC	CASSPNRGPNVEQYF	TRBV7-9	few	TRBD1	TRBJ2-7
TGTGCCACTGGGACAGGGCAACTGTTTTTT	CATGTGQLFF	TRBV7-9	-	TRBD1	TRBJ1-4
TGTGCCAGCAGCGTAGAGAGCGGGCCTTTCACCGGGGAGCTGTTTTTT	CASSVESGPFTGELFF	TRBV9	-	-	TRBJ2-2
TGTGCCAGCGGACAGGGGCCGCGGAGCACTGAAGCTTTCTTT	CASGQGPRSTEAFF	TRBV9	-	TRBD1	TRBJ1-1
TGCAGCGTGAATGAGGGTCTAGAGACCCAGTACTTC	CSVNEGLETQYF	TRBV29-1	-	-	TRBJ2-5
TGTGCCAGCAGCTTAGGGAGGGAGTATCAGCCCCAGCATTTT	CASSLGREYQPQHF	TRBV7-2	-	-	TRBJ1-5
TGCGCCAGCAGCCAAGTTTACAGGGCCTCAGATACGCAGTATTTT	CASSQVYRASDTQYF	TRBV4-3	-	-	TRBJ2-3
TGCGCCAGCAGCCGGGACTATCTAACGACGCAGTACTTC	CASSRDYLTTQYF	TRBV4-3	-	TRBD2	TRBJ2-7
TGTGCCAGTGTCACACCTGGCCTGGCGGCGGGAGGCCACAATGAGCAGTTCTTC	CASVTPGLAAGGHNEQFF	TRBV28	few	TRBD2	TRBJ2-1
TGTGCCATCACCAGGACTAACCCCACAGATACGCAGTATTTT	CAITRTNPTDTQYF	TRBV10-3	-	-	TRBJ2-3
TGCAGCGTTGAGGGAGGGAGTTCCTACAATGAGCAGTTCTTC	CSVEGGSSYNEQFF	TRBV29-1	few	TRBD2	TRBJ2-1
TGCAGCGCTGTCAGGGGCTACGAGCAGTACTTC	CSAVRGYEQYF	TRBV29-1	-	-	TRBJ2-7
TGTGCCTGGAGTCTCGGGACTGGTTTCTACAATGAGCAGTTCTTC	CAWSLGTGFYNEQFF	TRBV30	-	-	TRBJ2-1
TGCAGCGTTGTCTTGGGGGCTCTTCGCACCGGGGAGCTGTTTTTT	CSVVLGALRTGELFF	TRBV29-1	-	-	TRBJ2-2
TGTGCCAGCAGCTCTAGCGGGCCGAGCTCCTACGAGCAGTACTTC	CASSSSGPSSYEQYF	TRBV25-1	few	TRBD2	TRBJ2-7
TGCAGCGTTGGCCCCGGGGCTCTGACCCAGTACTTC	CSVGPGALTQYF	TRBV29-1	-	-	TRBJ2-5
TGTGCCTGGACGGGACAGGGGGCGCTTGGCAATCAGCCCCAGCATTTT	CAWTGQGALGNQPQHF	TRBV30	-	TRBD1	TRBJ1-5
TGTGCCAGCAGTAACCTAGCGGGAGTGGCGACCTACGAGCAGTACTTC	CASSNLAGVATYEQYF	TRBV6-4	-	TRBD2	TRBJ2-7
TGCGCCAGCAGCCAAGGGACTAGCGGGATTCAAGAGACCCAGTACTTC	CASSQGTSGIQETQYF	TRBV4-3	-	TRBD2	TRBJ2-5
TGCGCCAGCAGCCACACAACCTGGCAGGGGAGCAATGAGCAGTTCTTC	CASSHTTWQGSNEQFF	TRBV4-3	-	-	TRBJ2-1
TGCAGCGCCGAGGTCCAGACGAACACTGAAGCTTTCTTT	CSAEVQTNTEAFF	TRBV29-1	-	-	TRBJ1-1
TGTGCCAGTGCGACCAGGGGAGTGGGCACAGATACGCAGTATTTT	CASATRGVGTDTQYF	TRBV19	-	-	TRBJ2-3
TGTGCCAGCAGCGTAGACGATGGTACGCAGTATTTT	CASSVDDGTQYF	TRBV9	few	-	TRBJ2-3
TGTGCCAGCACTACAGGGACAGCGACTAACTATGGCTACACCTTC	CASTTGTATNYGYTF	TRBV7-9	-	TRBD1	TRBJ1-2
TGTGCCAGCGGTCGGTACCCTTCCTACGAGCAGTACTTC	CASGRYPSYEQYF	TRBV2	-	-	TRBJ2-7
TGTGCCAGCAGCACCACCCCCGAAAGCACAGATACGCAGTATTTT	CASSTTPESTDTQYF	TRBV7-6	-	-	TRBJ2-3
TGCAGCGCCCTAAAGGGGGTTTACGAGCAGTACTTC	CSALKGVYEQYF	TRBV29-1	few	-	TRBJ2-7
TGTGCCTGGTCCCAGGGACAGCTTTACGAGCAGTACTTC	CAWSQGQLYEQYF	TRBV30	few	TRBD1	TRBJ2-7
TGTGCCAGCAGGAGGACAGGGGGTCCGCGTAATGAAAAACTGTTTTTT	CASRRTGGPRNEKLFF	TRBV27	-	TRBD1	TRBJ1-4
TGTGCCAGCAGCCCGTCAGGGGCCGCTAATGAAAAACTGTTTTTT	CASSPSGAANEKLFF	TRBV7-9	-	-	TRBJ1-4
TGCAGCGCAGCCAGGGTAGGAGAGACCCAGTACTTC	CSAARVGETQYF	TRBV29-1	-	-	TRBJ2-5
TGTGCCAGCAGCCAAAAGCCGGGACAGGGATACAATGAGCAGTTCTTC	CASSQKPGQGYNEQFF	TRBV5-6	-	TRBD1	TRBJ2-1
TGTGCCAGCAGTTTACAGGGAAACTATGGCTACACCTTC	CASSLQGNYGYTF	TRBV27	-	-	TRBJ1-2
TGTGCCAGCAGCCGGACTAGTCCCAGCTCCTACGAGCAGTACTTC	CASSRTSPSSYEQYF	TRBV25-1	few	TRBD2	TRBJ2-7
TGTGCCTGGAGTGCCCAAAATCTAGGGAATGAGCAGTTCTTC	CAWSAQNLGNEQFF	TRBV30	-	-	TRBJ2-1